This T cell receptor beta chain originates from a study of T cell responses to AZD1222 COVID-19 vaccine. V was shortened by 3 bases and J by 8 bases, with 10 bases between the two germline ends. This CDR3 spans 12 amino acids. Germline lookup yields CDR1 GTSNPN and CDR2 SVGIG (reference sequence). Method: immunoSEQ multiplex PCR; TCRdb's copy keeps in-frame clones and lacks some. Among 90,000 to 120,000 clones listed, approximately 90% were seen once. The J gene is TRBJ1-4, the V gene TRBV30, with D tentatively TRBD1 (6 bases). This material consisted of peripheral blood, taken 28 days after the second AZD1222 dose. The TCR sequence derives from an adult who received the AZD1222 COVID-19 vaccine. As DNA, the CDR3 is TGTGCCTGGAGGAGGACAGCCGAAAAACTGTTTTTT. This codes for CAWRRTAEKLFF. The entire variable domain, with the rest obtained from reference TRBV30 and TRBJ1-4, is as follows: SQTIHQWPATLVQPVGSPLSLECTVEGTSNPNLYWYRQAAGRGLQLLFYSVGIGQISSEVPQNLSASRPQDRQFILSSKKLLLSDSGFYLCAWRRTAEKLFFGSGTQLSVL.